This T cell receptor beta chain was retrieved from a study of shared T cell receptors in the human thymus. The V segment lost 4 bases and the J segment 10 bases; nucleotides outside the gene matches: 13. CDR3 size: 15 residues. CDR1 and CDR2 from the germline V gene are SGHDN and FVKESK. Assay used: immunoSEQ multiplex PCR; TCRdb lists only in-frame clones, some missing. The sample yields roughly 660,000 clones, approximately 88% seen once. The data were also submitted as part of a second study, on human thymus T cells. That work adds: Corrective surgery for congenital heart defects was being performed on the healthy Finnish infants who were the donors. Corrective heart surgery yielded the resections from which the thymus tissue came. Apparent bias marked the V and J gene usage of thymic and blood repertoires. A high degree of thymic repertoire overlap among unrelated individuals was reported in related research.

The specimen was thymocytes. The chain combines TRBV14 with TRBJ2-1; 7 nucleotides agree with TRBD2. The TCR was taken from a boy younger than two with a congenital heart defect. CDR3 DNA: TGTGCCAGCAGCCCTCCTCGGACTAGGTTTTACGAGCAGTTCTTC. Its translation: CASSPPRTRFYEQFF.